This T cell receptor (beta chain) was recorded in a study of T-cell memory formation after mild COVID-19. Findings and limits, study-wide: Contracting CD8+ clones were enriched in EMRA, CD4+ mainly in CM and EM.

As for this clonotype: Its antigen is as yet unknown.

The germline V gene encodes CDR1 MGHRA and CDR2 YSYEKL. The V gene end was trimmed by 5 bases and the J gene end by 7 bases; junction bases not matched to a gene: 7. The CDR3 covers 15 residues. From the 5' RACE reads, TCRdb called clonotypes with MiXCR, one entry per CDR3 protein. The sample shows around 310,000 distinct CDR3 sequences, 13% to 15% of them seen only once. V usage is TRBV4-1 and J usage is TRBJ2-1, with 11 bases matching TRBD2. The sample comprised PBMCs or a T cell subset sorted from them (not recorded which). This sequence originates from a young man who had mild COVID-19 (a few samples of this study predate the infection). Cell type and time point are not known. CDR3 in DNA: TGCGCCAGCAGCTCTAGCGGGGGGAGTAGAAATGAGCAGTTCTTC. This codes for CASSSSGGSRNEQFF.